This T cell receptor beta chain came from a study of radiotherapy plus CTLA-4 blockade in lung cancer. Whole-study findings and limits: Clones of tumor-derived TCRs expanded in blood after radiotherapy plus ipilimumab.

Some clones are missing from TCRdb's copy, which holds only in-frame ones; the method was immunoSEQ multiplex PCR. The sample carries about 68,000 clones, around 80% recorded once. Patients in the study, people with chemo-refractory metastatic non-small-cell lung cancer, received focal radiation plus ipilimumab CTLA-4 blockade. This clone was counted a single time. Its antigen remains unidentified. This CDR3 is 15 amino acids long. V shed 2 bases and J shed 5 bases, with 17 bases lying between them. The germline CDR1 and CDR2 sequences are SGHKS and YYEKEE (reference sequence). The clonotype originates from a human donor with non-small cell lung cancer who had a complete response to radiotherapy plus ipilimumab. The source material was peripheral blood, sampled from a patient treated with radiotherapy plus ipilimumab. The rearrangement joins TRBV5-5 to TRBJ2-7; tentatively, D is TRBD1 (6 bases). The CDR3 DNA sequence: TGTGCCAGCAGCTTTGGGACAATCACGGAGAACGAGCAGTACGTC. The encoded protein is CASSFGTITENEQYV.